These 13 T cell receptor beta chains share one sample of origin, sequenced in a study of blood T cell repertoires in COVID-19 (TCRdb year 2020). The library was generated by the immunoSEQ multiplex PCR assay. This is the immuneACCESS table as TCRdb keeps it, with only in-frame sequences that have V and J called. A part of the clones is gone; compared with another copy, unresolved V genes explain less than half, and the rest is unexplained. This sample holds 250,000 to 300,000 clones; around 88% were observed only once. Clones ranked in the top ten supply 6.9% of the sample. Sequencing was performed on peripheral blood. The origin of the receptors is a woman younger than 45 who had recovered from COVID-19.

The chain links TRBV3-1 (or the pseudogene TRBV3-2) to TRBJ2-3; 9 nucleotides line up with TRBD2. The CDR3 has 15 amino acids. The V gene's germline CDR1 is LGHDT and CDR2 YNNKEL (reference sequence). V lost 2 bases and J lost 7; bases outside the gene matches: 7. The CDR3 DNA reads as TGTGCCAGCAGCCAACGTAGCGGGGGAGGGAATACGCAGTATTTT. This translates into CASSQRSGGGNTQYF.

This chain links TRBV7-3 with TRBJ2-5; D perhaps matches TRBD1 (5 bases). Looked up from germline, CDR1 is SGHTA and CDR2 is FQGTGA. The CDR3 is made up of 15 amino acids. With 1 base removed from V and 5 bases from J, the gap between germline ends came to 14 bases. The CDR3 loop is CASSLRKGLGETQYF. DNA of the CDR3: TGTGCCAGCAGCTTAAGAAAGGGGTTGGGCGAGACCCAGTACTTC.

J is TRBJ2-1 and V is TRBV7-2; TRBD1 might be the D (6 bases). Per the germline V gene, CDR1 is SGHTA and CDR2 is FQGNSA. The CDR3 extends over 14 amino acids. Trimming cost V 0 bases and J 4 bases, with 7 bases left between them. As DNA, the CDR3 is TGTGCCAGCAGCTTAGCGGGGGCATACAATGAGCAGTTCTTC. Translated: CASSLAGAYNEQFF.

This rearrangement joins TRBV7-2 to TRBJ2-3; 8 bases agree with TRBD2. The CDR3 extends over 14 amino acids. The ends lost 5 bases at V and 6 bases at J; junction bases unmatched: 7. CDR1 and CDR2 from the germline V gene are SGHTA and FQGNSA. The CDR3, as DNA: TGTGCCAGCAGCCCTCGGACTAGCAGCGATACGCAGTATTTT. Residues: CASSPRTSSDTQYF.

The chain links TRBV6-5 to TRBJ1-1; 7 nucleotides line up with TRBD1. Unmatched junction bases numbered 6, after V lost 2 bases and J lost 3 bases. The CDR3 runs to 15 residues. CDR1 MNHEY and CDR2 SVGAGI come from the germline V gene. DNA for the CDR3: TGTGCCAGCAGTTACGACGGGACAGCGGACACTGAAGCTTTCTTT. It yields the protein CASSYDGTADTEAFF.

The rearrangement links TRBV6-5 to TRBJ2-7, with 15 bases matching TRBD2. Trimming cost V 4 bases and J 6 bases; bases outside gene matches: 7. The CDR3 spans 16 residues. CDR1 is MNHEY, CDR2 SVGAGI, per germline. CDR3 nucleotides: TGTGCCAGCAGTTCCCCCGGACTAGCGGGGGGGAGCGAGCAGTACTTC. Residues: CASSSPGLAGGSEQYF.

This clone was seen once. The rearrangement uses TRBV5-3 and TRBJ1-5, with 10 bases that match TRBD1. TRBV5-3 carries the ORF label, with uncertain function. The CDR3 runs 15 residues. Losses at the gene ends were 3 bases for V and 7 bases for J; bases not matched to a gene: 7. CDR3 in amino acids: CARSSDRGRGQPQHF. DNA for the CDR3: TGTGCCAGAAGCTCAGACAGGGGGCGCGGACAGCCCCAGCATTTT.

The V call is TRBV5-1, the J call TRBJ2-7; 8 nucleotides agree with TRBD1. This CDR3 comprises 15 residues. Looked up from germline, CDR1 is SGHRS and CDR2 is YFSETQ. V shed 0 bases, J shed 1 base, and the junction held 3 bases outside the gene matches. The CDR3 sequence is CASSLAGTGSYEQYF. Here the CDR3 DNA reads TGCGCCAGCAGCTTGGCCGGGACAGGATCCTACGAGCAGTACTTC.

CDR3: CASSSERNSPLHF. Here the CDR3 DNA reads TGTGCCAGCTCCTCCGAACGGAATTCACCCCTCCACTTT. The chain carries TRBV21-1 and TRBJ1-6. TRBV21-1 is labeled a pseudogene. This CDR3 has 13 residues.

This clone appeared once. The gene calls are TRBV6-6 and TRBJ2-2; 8 bases match TRBD1. Germline CDR1 and CDR2: MNHNY and SVGAGI (reference sequence). The V and J ends lost 0 bases and 9 bases, in that order; junction bases with no gene match: 3. The CDR3 has 14 amino acids. The CDR3 is CASSYSTGARELFF. The CDR3 DNA sequence: TGTGCCAGCAGTTACTCGACAGGGGCCAGGGAGCTGTTTTTT.

This chain connects TRBV12-3 or TRBV12-4 to TRBJ2-7, with D perhaps matching TRBD1 (6 bases). The V and J ends lost 6 bases and 3 bases respectively, with 12 bases between them. CDR3 length: 13 amino acids. The CDR3 DNA sequence: TGTGCCAGCAGCCCTACGACAGGCTACGAGCAGTACTTC. Translating it yields CASSPTTGYEQYF.

The chain couples TRBV6-6 to TRBJ1-5; 7 bases fit TRBD1. Germline values: CDR1 MNHNY, CDR2 SVGAGI (reference sequence). This CDR3 comprises 15 residues. After removal of 5 bases from V and 7 bases from J, the junction contained 11 bases not matched to a gene. Written as DNA, the CDR3 is TGTGCCAGCAGTAGGGGGCAGGGTTCCCAGCAGCCCCAGCATTTT. This encodes CASSRGQGSQQPQHF.

CDR3 loop: CASPPAGGRNQPQHF. The CDR3 nucleotides are TGTGCCAGCCCTCCCGCGGGGGGCCGGAATCAGCCCCAGCATTTT. This chain joins TRBV28 and TRBJ1-5, with D possibly TRBD1 on 6 matching bases. From germline, CDR1 is MDHEN and CDR2 SYDVKM. Deletions cut 8 bases from V and 4 bases from J, with 18 bases between. The CDR3 totals 15 residues.